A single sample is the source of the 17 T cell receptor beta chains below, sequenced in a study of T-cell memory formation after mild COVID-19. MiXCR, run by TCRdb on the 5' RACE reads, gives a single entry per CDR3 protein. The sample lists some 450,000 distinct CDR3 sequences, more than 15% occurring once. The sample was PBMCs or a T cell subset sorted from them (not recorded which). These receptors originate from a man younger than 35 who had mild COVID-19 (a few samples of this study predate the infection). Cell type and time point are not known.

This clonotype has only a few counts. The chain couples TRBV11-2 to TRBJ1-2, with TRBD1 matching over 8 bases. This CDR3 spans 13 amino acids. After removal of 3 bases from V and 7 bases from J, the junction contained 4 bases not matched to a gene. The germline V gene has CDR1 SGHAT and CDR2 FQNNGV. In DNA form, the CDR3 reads TGTGCCAGCAGCTTCAGGGGGCTAGGTGGCTACACCTTC. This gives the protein CASSFRGLGGYTF.

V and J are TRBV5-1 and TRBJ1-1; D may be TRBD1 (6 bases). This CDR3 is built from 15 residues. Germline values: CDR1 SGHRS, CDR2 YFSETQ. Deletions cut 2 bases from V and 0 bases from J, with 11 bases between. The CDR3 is CASSFGGDMNTEAFF. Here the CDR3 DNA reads TGCGCCAGCAGCTTCGGCGGGGACATGAACACTGAAGCTTTCTTT.

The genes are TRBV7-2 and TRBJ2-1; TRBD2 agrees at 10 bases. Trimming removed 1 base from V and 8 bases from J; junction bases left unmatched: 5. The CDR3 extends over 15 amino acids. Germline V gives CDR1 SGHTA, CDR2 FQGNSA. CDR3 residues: CASSLGLAGRDEQFF. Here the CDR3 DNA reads TGTGCCAGCAGCTTAGGACTAGCGGGCCGAGATGAGCAGTTCTTC.

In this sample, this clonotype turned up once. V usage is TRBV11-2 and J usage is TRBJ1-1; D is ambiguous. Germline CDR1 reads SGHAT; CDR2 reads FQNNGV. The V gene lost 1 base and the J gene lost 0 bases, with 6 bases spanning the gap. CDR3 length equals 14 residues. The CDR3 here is CASSLATMNTEAFF. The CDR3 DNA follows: TGTGCCAGCAGCTTAGCAACCATGAACACTGAAGCTTTCTTT.

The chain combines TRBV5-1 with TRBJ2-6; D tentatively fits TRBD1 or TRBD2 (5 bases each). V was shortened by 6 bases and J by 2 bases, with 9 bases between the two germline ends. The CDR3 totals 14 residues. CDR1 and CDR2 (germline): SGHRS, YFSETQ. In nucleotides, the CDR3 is TGCGCCAGCAACGAGGGGACTGGGGCCAACGTCCTGACTTTC. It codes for CASNEGTGANVLTF.

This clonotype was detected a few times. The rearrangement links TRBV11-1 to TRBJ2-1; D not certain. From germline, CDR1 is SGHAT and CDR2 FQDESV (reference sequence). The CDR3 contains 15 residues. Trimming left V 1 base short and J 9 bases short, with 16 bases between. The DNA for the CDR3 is TGTGCCAGCAGCTTAGGTCGCGGCAGGTTGACTGAGCAGTTCTTC. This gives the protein CASSLGRGRLTEQFF.

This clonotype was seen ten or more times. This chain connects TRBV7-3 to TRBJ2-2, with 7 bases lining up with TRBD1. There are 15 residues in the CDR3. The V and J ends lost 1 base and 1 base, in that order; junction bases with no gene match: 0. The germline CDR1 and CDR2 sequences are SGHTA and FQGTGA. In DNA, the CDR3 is TGTGCCAGCAGCTTAAACAGGGGGAACACCGGGGAGCTGTTTTTT. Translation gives CASSLNRGNTGELFF. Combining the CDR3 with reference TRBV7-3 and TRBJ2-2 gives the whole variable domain GAGVSQTPSNKVTEKGKYVELRCDPISGHTALYWYRQSLGQGPEFLIYFQGTGAADDSGLPNDRFFAVRPEGSVSTLKIQRTERGDSAVYLCASSLNRGNTGELFFGEGSRLTVL.

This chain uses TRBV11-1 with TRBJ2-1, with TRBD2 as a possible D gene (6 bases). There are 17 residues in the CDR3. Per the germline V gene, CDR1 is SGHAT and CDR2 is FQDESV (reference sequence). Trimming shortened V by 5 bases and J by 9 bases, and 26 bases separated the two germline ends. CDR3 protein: CASSPVGGRVKSGEQFF. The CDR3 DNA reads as TGTGCCAGCAGCCCCGTGGGGGGAAGGGTCAAATCGGGTGAGCAGTTCTTC.

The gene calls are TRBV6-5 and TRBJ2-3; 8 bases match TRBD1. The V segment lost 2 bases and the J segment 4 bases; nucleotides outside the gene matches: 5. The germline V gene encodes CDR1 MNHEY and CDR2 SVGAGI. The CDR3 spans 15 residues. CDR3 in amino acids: CASSYGPGGADTQYF. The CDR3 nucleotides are TGTGCCAGCAGTTACGGGCCAGGGGGCGCAGATACGCAGTATTTT.

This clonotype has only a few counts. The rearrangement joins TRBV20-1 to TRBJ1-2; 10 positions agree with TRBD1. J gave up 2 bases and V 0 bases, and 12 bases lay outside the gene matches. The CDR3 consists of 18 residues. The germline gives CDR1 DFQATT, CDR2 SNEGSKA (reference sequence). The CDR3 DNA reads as TGCAGTGCTAGAGATACCTGGACAGGGGGGCCGAGGAACTATGGCTACACCTTC. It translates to CSARDTWTGGPRNYGYTF.

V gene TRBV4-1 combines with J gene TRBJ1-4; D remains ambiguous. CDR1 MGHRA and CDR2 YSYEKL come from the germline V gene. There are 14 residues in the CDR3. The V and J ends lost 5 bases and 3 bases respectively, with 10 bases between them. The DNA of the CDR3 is TGCGCCAGCAGCGGGCTCACAGCTAATGAAAAACTGTTTTTT. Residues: CASSGLTANEKLFF.

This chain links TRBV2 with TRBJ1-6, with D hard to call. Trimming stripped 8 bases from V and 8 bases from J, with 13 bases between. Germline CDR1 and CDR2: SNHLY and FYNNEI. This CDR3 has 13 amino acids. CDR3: CASEREVDSPLHF. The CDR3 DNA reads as TGTGCCAGCGAGAGGGAGGTGGATTCACCCCTCCACTTT. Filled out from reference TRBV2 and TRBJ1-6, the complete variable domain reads EPEVTQTPSHQVTQMGQEVILRCVPISNHLYFYWYRQILGQKVEFLVSFYNNEISEKSEIFDDQFSVERPDGSNFTLKIRSTKLEDSAMYFCASEREVDSPLHFGNGTRLTVT.

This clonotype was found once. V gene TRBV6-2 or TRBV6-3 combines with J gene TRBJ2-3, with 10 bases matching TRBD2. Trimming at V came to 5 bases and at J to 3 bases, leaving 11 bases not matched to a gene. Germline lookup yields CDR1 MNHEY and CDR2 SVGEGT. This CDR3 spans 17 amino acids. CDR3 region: CASSPPGTSVRTDTQYF. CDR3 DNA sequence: TGTGCCAGCAGTCCGCCCGGGACTAGCGTTCGTACAGATACGCAGTATTTT.

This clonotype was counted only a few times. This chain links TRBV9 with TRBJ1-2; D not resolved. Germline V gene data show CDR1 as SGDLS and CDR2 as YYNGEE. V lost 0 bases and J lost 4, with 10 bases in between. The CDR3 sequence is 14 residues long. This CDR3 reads CASSVAGSTYGYTF. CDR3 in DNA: TGTGCCAGCAGCGTAGCCGGGAGTACCTATGGCTACACCTTC.

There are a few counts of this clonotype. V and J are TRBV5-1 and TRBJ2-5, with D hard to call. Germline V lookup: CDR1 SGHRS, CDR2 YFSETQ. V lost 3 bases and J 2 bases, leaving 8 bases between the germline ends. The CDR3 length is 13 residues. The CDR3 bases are TGCGCCAGCAGCTGGCAGGATCAAGAGACCCAGTACTTC. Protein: CASSWQDQETQYF. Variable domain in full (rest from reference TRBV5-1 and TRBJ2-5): KAGVTQTPRYLIKTRGQQVTLSCSPISGHRSVSWYQQTPGQGLQFLFEYFSETQRNKGNFPGRFSGRQFSNSRSEMNVSTLELGDSALYLCASSWQDQETQYFGPGTRLLVL.

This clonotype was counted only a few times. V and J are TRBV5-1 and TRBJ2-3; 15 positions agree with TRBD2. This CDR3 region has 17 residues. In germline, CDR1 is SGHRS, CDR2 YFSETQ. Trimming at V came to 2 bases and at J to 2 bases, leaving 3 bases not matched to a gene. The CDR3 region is CASSFGLAGGITDTQYF. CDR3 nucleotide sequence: TGCGCCAGCAGCTTCGGACTAGCGGGGGGGATCACAGATACGCAGTATTTT.

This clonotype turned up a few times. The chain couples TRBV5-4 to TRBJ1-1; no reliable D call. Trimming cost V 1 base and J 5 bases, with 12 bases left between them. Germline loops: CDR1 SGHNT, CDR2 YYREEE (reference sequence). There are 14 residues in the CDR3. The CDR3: CASSLRVPGTEAFF. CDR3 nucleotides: TGTGCCAGCAGCTTGCGGGTCCCTGGGACTGAAGCTTTCTTT.